A selection of T cell receptor beta chains follows, all from one sample in a study of blood T cells in healthy people across ages. From the 5' RACE reads, TCRdb called clonotypes with MiXCR, one entry per CDR3 protein. Of around 520,000 distinct CDR3 sequences listed, about 25% are singletons. The data were also submitted as part of a second study, on T cells of mothers and their children.

Specimen: blood. The receptors shown here come from a boy aged 2 to 10 in good health. CDR3s include the opening cysteine and the closing phenylalanine or tryptophan. A D gene is named only where the DNA matches it firmly. Some rows have no size entry. The others give once, few or many, or a class for an expanded clone.

CDR3aa	CDR3nt	d_gene	v_gene	j_gene	abundance
CAIRQGAGETQYF	TGTGCCATCAGACAGGGGGCAGGAGAGACCCAGTACTTC	TRBD1	TRBV10-3	TRBJ2-5	few
CASSLTGRGTDTQYF	TGTGCCAGCAGCTTAACAGGGAGGGGCACAGATACGCAGTATTTT	.	TRBV7-9	TRBJ2-3	.
CASSSQGGTQYF	TGTGCCAGCAGCTCGCAGGGGGGTACGCAGTATTTT	.	TRBV11-2	TRBJ2-3	once
CASSPQGLDTQYF	TGTGCCAGCAGCCCCCAGGGTTTAGATACGCAGTATTTT	.	TRBV3-1	TRBJ2-3	few
CASSYPLNRGSGNTIYF	TGTGCCAGCAGTTACCCCTTAAACAGGGGCTCTGGAAACACCATATATTTT	TRBD1	TRBV6-6	TRBJ1-3	few
CASSLAGIADMEYF	TGTGCCAGCAGTTTAGCGGGAATAGCAGATATGGAGTATTTT	.	TRBV12-3/TRBV12-4	TRBJ2-3	.
CASSFNRGPDTQYF	TGTGCCAGCAGCTTTAACAGGGGTCCAGATACGCAGTATTTT	TRBD1	TRBV7-8	TRBJ2-3	few
CASSVPLAGANTGELFF	TGTGCCAGCAGCGTCCCCCTAGCGGGAGCAAACACCGGGGAGCTGTTTTTT	TRBD2	TRBV7-9	TRBJ2-2	few
CASSYSRRSGANVLTF	TGTGCCAGCAGTTACTCCCGCAGGTCTGGGGCCAACGTCCTGACTTTC	.	TRBV6-5	TRBJ2-6	few
CSARPGIAGAETQYF	TGCAGTGCTCGCCCTGGGATAGCGGGAGCAGAGACCCAGTACTTC	TRBD2	TRBV20-1	TRBJ2-5	few
CASSPTGSREKLFF	TGCGCCAGCAGTCCCACAGGGTCGAGGGAAAAACTGTTTTTT	.	TRBV4-1	TRBJ1-4	few
CASSPPSSNEQYF	TGTGCCAGCAGCCCACCTTCAAGCAACGAGCAGTACTTC	.	TRBV7-2	TRBJ2-7	few
CASSREQGAIYEQYF	TGTGCCAGCAGCCGTGAGCAGGGGGCGATCTACGAGCAGTACTTC	TRBD1	TRBV4-2	TRBJ2-7	.
CASSLALTGGTPYEQYF	TGCGCCAGCAGCTTGGCCCTCACAGGGGGTACCCCCTACGAGCAGTACTTC	TRBD1	TRBV5-1	TRBJ2-7	.
CASSPPGSGTRKTQYF	TGTGCCAGCAGCCCTCCCGGGTCCGGGACTCGAAAGACCCAGTACTTC	.	TRBV4-2	TRBJ2-5	few
CASQPGVRQGETQYF	TGTGCCAGTCAGCCAGGGGTTCGGCAGGGGGAGACCCAGTACTTC	.	TRBV3-1	TRBJ2-5	.
CASSNYGTSGSGEQFF	TGTGCCAGCAGCAATTACGGGACTAGCGGGAGCGGTGAGCAGTTCTTC	TRBD2	TRBV7-2	TRBJ2-1	few
CAISESPAAGAETQYF	TGTGCCATCAGTGAGTCCCCAGCGGCGGGGGCCGAGACCCAGTACTTC	.	TRBV10-3	TRBJ2-5	.
CSARALFGTNEKLFF	TGCAGTGCTAGAGCCTTATTTGGAACTAATGAAAAACTGTTTTTT	.	TRBV20-1	TRBJ1-4	few
CASSLEAGGGQTQYF	TGCGCCAGCAGCTTGGAAGCAGGGGGCGGGCAGACCCAGTACTTC	TRBD1	TRBV5-1	TRBJ2-5	few
CASSLDSGPDTQYF	TGCGCCAGCAGCTTGGACTCGGGGCCAGATACGCAGTATTTT	.	TRBV5-1	TRBJ2-3	few
CASSMRGGYNEQFF	TGTGCCAGTAGTATGCGGGGGGGCTACAATGAGCAGTTCTTC	TRBD2	TRBV19	TRBJ2-1	few
CATSRVTSGPATNEKLFF	TGTGCCACCAGCAGAGTTACCTCGGGCCCTGCAACTAATGAAAAACTGTTTTTT	.	TRBV15	TRBJ1-4	.
CASTPGQGSTYEQYF	TGTGCCAGCACGCCGGGACAGGGGTCTACCTACGAGCAGTACTTC	TRBD1	TRBV12-3/TRBV12-4	TRBJ2-7	once
CAISESAGGYNEQFF	TGTGCCATCAGTGAGTCGGCGGGGGGCTACAATGAGCAGTTCTTC	TRBD2	TRBV10-3	TRBJ2-1	.
CASSLGWTASTGELFF	TGTGCCAGCAGCTTAGGGTGGACAGCTTCCACCGGGGAGCTGTTTTTT	.	TRBV11-2	TRBJ2-2	.
CASLYAGASTDTQYF	TGTGCCAGTTTATACGCGGGAGCATCGACAGATACGCAGTATTTT	TRBD2	TRBV7-9	TRBJ2-3	.
CASSFVDRGEKLFF	TGTGCCAGCAGCTTCGTCGATCGGGGTGAAAAACTGTTTTTT	.	TRBV7-2	TRBJ1-4	few
CASSLTGQGAVTGELFF	TGCGCCAGCAGCCTGACCGGACAGGGGGCGGTCACCGGGGAGCTGTTTTTT	TRBD1	TRBV5-1	TRBJ2-2	.
CASGGGPNEQFF	TGTGCCAGCGGAGGGGGGCCCAATGAGCAGTTCTTC	.	TRBV28	TRBJ2-1	.
CASSPLSWETQYF	TGTGCCAGCAGCCCCTTGTCGTGGGAGACCCAGTACTTC	.	TRBV9	TRBJ2-5	many
CASSYPPGLAGTNEQFF	TGTGCCAGCAGTTATCCCCCAGGGCTAGCGGGTACCAATGAGCAGTTCTTC	TRBD2	TRBV6-5	TRBJ2-1	.
CASSQDRDRTYEQYF	TGTGCCAGCAGCCAAGACCGGGACAGGACCTACGAGCAGTACTTC	TRBD1	TRBV3-1	TRBJ2-7	many
CASSSQVNEQYF	TGCGCCAGCAGCTCGCAAGTTAACGAGCAGTACTTC	.	TRBV5-1	TRBJ2-7	few
CASSPRVSTEAFF	TGTGCCAGCAGTCCACGTGTGAGCACTGAAGCTTTCTTT	.	TRBV27	TRBJ1-1	.
CASTSTGGQPQHF	TGTGCCAGCACCTCGACAGGGGGTCAGCCCCAGCATTTT	TRBD1	TRBV6-2/TRBV6-3	TRBJ1-5	few
CSALLAGSDNEQFF	TGCAGTGCTCTACTAGCGGGATCGGACAATGAGCAGTTCTTC	TRBD2	TRBV20-1	TRBJ2-1	once
CSARGQGIQETQHF	TGCAGTGCTAGAGGACAGGGCATTCAAGAGACCCAGCACTTC	TRBD1	TRBV20-1	TRBJ2-5	.
CSVEEFYGYTF	TGCAGCGTTGAAGAGTTCTATGGCTACACCTTC	.	TRBV29-1	TRBJ1-2	.
CASSLSLGDEQYF	TGTGCCAGCAGCTTAAGCCTGGGGGACGAGCAGTACTTC	.	TRBV7-6	TRBJ2-7	.
CASSYAGTRRLEQYF	TGTGCCAGCAGTTACGCCGGGACTAGGCGATTAGAGCAGTACTTC	TRBD2	TRBV6-5	TRBJ2-7	few
CASSPQPPAYEQYF	TGTGCCAGCAGTCCACAACCGCCAGCCTACGAGCAGTACTTC	.	TRBV28	TRBJ2-7	few
CSARDMTGELFF	TGCAGTGCTAGAGATATGACCGGGGAGCTGTTTTTT	.	TRBV20-1	TRBJ2-2	once
CASGLVWTGEETQYF	TGTGCTAGTGGTTTGGTATGGACAGGGGAAGAGACCCAGTACTTC	TRBD1	TRBV12-5	TRBJ2-5	few
CASSSIRDSRNSYNSPLHF	TGTGCCAGCAGCTCGATCCGGGACTCACGAAACTCCTATAATTCACCCCTCCACTTT	.	TRBV13	TRBJ1-6	few
CASSSLDRTANYGYTF	TGTGCCAGCAGTTCTCTCGACAGGACGGCTAACTATGGCTACACCTTC	.	TRBV12-3/TRBV12-4	TRBJ1-2	.
CASSFKVGGVRYEQYF	TGTGCCAGCAGCTTCAAGGTTGGGGGAGTTCGCTACGAGCAGTACTTC	.	TRBV13	TRBJ2-7	.
CSASQGWPSSYNEQFF	TGCAGTGCCTCACAGGGTTGGCCAAGCTCCTACAATGAGCAGTTCTTC	.	TRBV20-1	TRBJ2-1	many
CASSGYLFTDTQYF	TGTGCCAGCAGCGGGTATCTGTTCACAGATACGCAGTATTTT	.	TRBV14	TRBJ2-3	.
CASSLKEDTQYF	TGCGCCAGCAGCTTGAAGGAGGATACGCAGTATTTT	.	TRBV5-1	TRBJ2-3	few
CASSLGHLLNTEAFF	TGTGCCAGCAGCTTAGGACATCTTTTGAACACTGAAGCTTTCTTT	.	TRBV7-2	TRBJ1-1	few